These T cell receptor beta chains were read from a single sample in a study of blood T cell repertoires in COVID-19. Assay: immunoSEQ multiplex PCR; the TCRdb copy retains only in-frame clones and omits some. Among 250,000 to 400,000 clones listed, roughly 86% were seen once. The sequencing sample was made of PBMCs or T cells enriched from blood (not recorded which). These receptors came from a woman aged 25 to 39 who had recovered from COVID-19. The CDR3 runs from the conserved cysteine through the conserved F or W. The D gene is left open where the match is weak. The size of a clone is reported for some rows only, either as once, few or many, or as a class for expanded clones.

NA | TRBJ1-2 | NA | TRBV5-1 | CASSLSEGYGYGYTF | TGCGCCAGCAGCCTCTCTGAGGGCTACGGCTATGGCTACACCTTC
NA | TRBJ1-1 | NA | TRBV11-1 | CASSTGRAGRTEAFF | TGTGCCAGCAGCACCGGGCGGGCAGGGAGGACTGAAGCTTTCTTT
TRBD1 | TRBJ1-2 | NA | TRBV5-4 | CASSLQGARSYTF | TGTGCCAGCAGCTTACAGGGGGCGCGGAGCTACACCTTC
NA | TRBJ1-2 | few | TRBV5-1 | CASSLAGGARGYTF | TGCGCCAGCAGCTTGGCCGGCGGGGCGCGTGGCTACACCTTC
TRBD1 | TRBJ2-3 | NA | TRBV9 | CASSPLVGQGASDTQYF | TGTGCCAGCAGCCCGCTAGTGGGACAGGGGGCTTCTGATACGCAGTATTTT
NA | TRBJ1-4 | NA | TRBV7-9 | CASSLGGVGEKLFF | TGTGCCAGCAGCTTAGGGGGGGTCGGAGAAAAACTGTTTTTT
TRBD2 | TRBJ2-7 | NA | TRBV11-2 | CASSTRGGGEQYF | TGTGCCAGCAGCACCCGGGGGGGCGGAGAGCAGTACTTC
NA | TRBJ1-6 | NA | TRBV7-2 | CASSFFGQGSPLHF | TGTGCCAGCAGCTTCTTCGGCCAGGGGTCACCCCTCCACTTT
TRBD1 | TRBJ1-5 | NA | TRBV19 | CASSILDPGQISNQPQHF | TGTGCCAGTAGTATCCTCGATCCGGGACAGATTAGCAATCAGCCCCAGCATTTT
TRBD2 | TRBJ2-7 | NA | TRBV27 | CASSFTGGYEQYF | TGTGCTAGCAGTTTCACGGGGGGCTACGAGCAGTACTTC
TRBD1 | TRBJ1-6 | NA | TRBV25-1 | CASSARTGGSSYNSPLHF | TGTGCCAGCAGTGCCAGGACAGGGGGGAGCTCCTATAATTCACCCCTCCACTTT
TRBD2 | TRBJ2-3 | NA | TRBV5-6 | CASSLIGRASGWRDTQYF | TGTGCCAGCAGCTTGATCGGTCGCGCTAGCGGGTGGCGAGATACGCAGTATTTT
TRBD1 | TRBJ2-2 | NA | TRBV5-5 | CASSLGGQSTGELFF | TGTGCCAGCAGCTTGGGGGGACAGAGCACCGGGGAGCTGTTTTTT
NA | TRBJ1-5 | NA | TRBV7-9 | CASSPVTEYSNQPQHF | TGTGCCAGCAGCCCGGTGACAGAGTATAGCAATCAGCCCCAGCATTTT
TRBD1 | TRBJ1-2 | NA | TRBV6-5 | CASSRDRANYGYTF | TGTGCCAGCAGCCGGGACAGGGCGAACTATGGCTACACCTTC
TRBD1 | TRBJ1-1 | NA | TRBV6-5 | CASSIDRAYTEAFF | TGTGCCAGCAGTATCGACAGGGCCTACACTGAAGCTTTCTTT
NA | TRBJ2-7 | NA | TRBV29-1 | CSGRTGSSYEQYF | TGCAGCGGTCGGACGGGGAGCTCCTACGAGCAGTACTTC
NA | TRBJ2-7 | NA | TRBV5-1 | CASSLGQGDEQYF | TGCGCCAGCAGCTTGGGCCAGGGCGACGAGCAGTACTTC
NA | TRBJ2-7 | NA | TRBV7-2 | CASSRPGDFSYEQYF | TGTGCCAGCAGCCGTCCCGGGGATTTCTCCTACGAGCAGTACTTC
NA | TRBJ1-4 | once | TRBV9 | CASSFDGTNEKLFF | TGTGCCAGCAGCTTCGACGGGACTAATGAAAAACTGTTTTTT
NA | TRBJ1-1 | NA | TRBV27 | CASSTHKNTEAFF | TGTGCCAGCAGTACCCACAAGAACACTGAAGCTTTCTTT
NA | TRBJ1-5 | NA | TRBV24-1 | CATSGPHSNQPQHF | TGTGCCACCAGTGGGCCTCATAGCAATCAGCCCCAGCATTTT
TRBD1 | TRBJ1-2 | NA | TRBV13 | CASSLVWDRGISNYGYTF | TGTGCCAGCAGCTTAGTTTGGGACAGGGGAATCTCTAACTATGGCTACACCTTC
NA | TRBJ2-3 | NA | TRBV10-2 | CASSSELTSTDTQYF | TGCGCCAGCAGCTCGGAGCTAACTAGCACAGATACGCAGTATTTT
TRBD1 | TRBJ2-7 | NA | TRBV5-4 | CASSQGARGGYEQYF | TGTGCCAGCAGCCAGGGGGCCAGGGGAGGTTACGAGCAGTACTTC
NA | TRBJ1-1 | NA | TRBV11-2 | CASSPLEGSSEAFF | TGTGCCAGCAGCCCCCTAGAGGGCAGCTCTGAAGCTTTCTTT
TRBD2 | TRBJ2-6 | NA | TRBV20-1 | CSASSGGSSGANVLTF | TGCAGTGCTAGTAGCGGGGGGTCTTCTGGGGCCAACGTCCTGACTTTC
TRBD2 | TRBJ2-3 | NA | TRBV7-3 | CASSLTGGRDTQYF | TGTGCCAGCAGCTTAACGGGGGGGAGAGATACGCAGTATTTT
NA | TRBJ1-1 | NA | TRBV5-4 | CASSITGRGTEAFF | TGTGCCAGCAGCATAACAGGGAGGGGAACTGAAGCTTTCTTT
TRBD1 | TRBJ1-2 | NA | TRBV5-6 | CASSLGLTGGYGYTF | TGTGCCAGCAGCCTGGGACTGACAGGGGGCTATGGCTACACCTTC
TRBD2 | TRBJ2-1 | NA | TRBV6-2/TRBV6-3 | CASSYNPTSGYGVDEQFF | TGTGCCAGCAGTTACAACCCGACTAGCGGATATGGGGTGGATGAGCAGTTCTTC
TRBD1 | TRBJ1-2 | NA | TRBV27 | CASSLLGTGEVYGYTF | TGTGCCAGCAGTTTATTGGGGACAGGGGAGGTCTATGGCTACACCTTC
NA | TRBJ1-5 | NA | TRBV6-2/TRBV6-3 | CASSYLGGTNQPQHF | TGTGCCAGCAGTTACCTCGGGGGAACTAATCAGCCCCAGCATTTT
TRBD1 | TRBJ2-3 | many | TRBV10-1 | CASSESRGQGTGDTQYF | TGCGCCAGCAGTGAGTCGAGGGGACAGGGGACGGGAGATACGCAGTATTTT
TRBD1 | TRBJ1-2 | NA | TRBV5-1 | CASSPLTGVYGYTF | TGCGCCAGCAGCCCCTTAACAGGGGTCTATGGCTACACCTTC
NA | TRBJ1-3 | NA | TRBV7-9 | CASSPSLGGFYGGNTIYF | TGTGCCAGCAGCCCGTCCCTAGGAGGCTTTTACGGTGGAAACACCATATATTTT
NA | TRBJ1-1 | NA | TRBV13 | CASSLWGDRRLNTEAFF | TGTGCCAGCAGCTTATGGGGGGACCGTCGATTGAACACTGAAGCTTTCTTT
TRBD1 | TRBJ1-1 | NA | TRBV6-5 | CASSLDRGDKAFF | TGTGCCAGCAGCCTCGACAGGGGTGATAAAGCTTTCTTT
TRBD2 | TRBJ2-3 | NA | TRBV4-1 | CASSQDTGGIDTQYF | TGCGCCAGCAGCCAAGATACGGGGGGGATAGATACGCAGTATTTT
TRBD1 | TRBJ2-7 | NA | TRBV9 | CASTSNRDRVSYEQYF | TGTGCCAGCACGTCTAATCGGGACAGGGTCTCCTACGAGCAGTACTTC
NA | TRBJ1-2 | NA | TRBV9 | CASSVTVNYGYTF | TGTGCCAGCAGCGTAACAGTAAACTATGGCTACACCTTC
NA | TRBJ1-6 | NA | TRBV27 | CASSSVWAGSPLHF | TGTGCCAGCAGTTCGGTCTGGGCGGGTTCACCCCTCCACTTT
TRBD1 | TRBJ1-4 | NA | TRBV2 | CASSEPGQGKEKLFF | TGTGCCAGCAGTGAACCGGGACAGGGGAAAGAAAAACTGTTTTTT
NA | TRBJ1-5 | NA | TRBV27 | CASRQGLGQPQHF | TGTGCCAGCAGGCAGGGCCTGGGGCAGCCCCAGCATTTT
NA | TRBJ1-4 | NA | TRBV30 | CACSGPTNEKLFF | TGTGCCTGCTCGGGTCCGACTAATGAAAAACTGTTTTTT
NA | TRBJ1-2 | NA | TRBV6-5 | CASSSGFLNYGYTF | TGTGCCAGCTCCTCGGGGTTCCTTAACTATGGCTACACCTTC
NA | TRBJ2-1 | once | TRBV5-1 | CASRETANNEQFF | TGCGCCAGCAGGGAGACAGCTAACAATGAGCAGTTCTTC